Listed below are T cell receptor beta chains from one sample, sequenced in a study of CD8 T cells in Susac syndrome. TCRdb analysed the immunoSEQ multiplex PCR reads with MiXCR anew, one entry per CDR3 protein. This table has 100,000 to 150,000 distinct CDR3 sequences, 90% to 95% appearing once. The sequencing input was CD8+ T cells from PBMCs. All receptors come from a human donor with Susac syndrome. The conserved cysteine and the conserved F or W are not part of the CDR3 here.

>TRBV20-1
SAPAVAPGYNEQF
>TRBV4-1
ASSTTLTGLNTGELF
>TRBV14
ASSQDLWRDGTGELF
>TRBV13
ASSSRTSGSLTDTQY
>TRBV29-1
SVELAGGTQETQY
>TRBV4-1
ASSQDAKGNEQF
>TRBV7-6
ASSLGAGELDEQF
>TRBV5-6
ASSPTNGGDGYT
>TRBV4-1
ASSPRVDTEAF
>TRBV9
ASSVVAGFGANVLT
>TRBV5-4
ASRNGRGGPQETQY
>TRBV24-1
ATSDLDSNQPQH
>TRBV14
ASSQDLDEQY
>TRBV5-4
ASIDRAGLTEAF
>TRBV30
AWSVLEGGGDTQY
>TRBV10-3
AIGTGEALGYT
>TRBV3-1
ASSQDRAGETEAF
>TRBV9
ASSVGGGEQY
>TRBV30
AWSVGDRGNEQY
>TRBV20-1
SASGGLAGGYEQY
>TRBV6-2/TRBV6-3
ASLAGLTYEQY
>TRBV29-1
SVEPRTEETQY
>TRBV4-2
ASSQDRTSAETQY
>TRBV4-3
ASSQERGPWYGYT
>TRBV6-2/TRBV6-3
ASSRVTGGADIQY
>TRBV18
ASSPYPDRTVNYGYT
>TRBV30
AWRRAVNTEAF
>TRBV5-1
ASSPGLAGEYEQY
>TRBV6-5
ASSYPVDYGYT
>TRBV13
ASRAAGTNTEAF
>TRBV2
ATLPSGQGYNEQF
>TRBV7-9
ASSLVLFLRERADTQY
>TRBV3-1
ASSQDPGREIYNEQF
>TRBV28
ASGQDNQPQH
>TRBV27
ASRSDSFGPDYGYT
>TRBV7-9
ASSLGGLYEQY
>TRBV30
AWGTGPFWGYT
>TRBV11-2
ASSLFQGADGELF
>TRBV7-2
ASSLGGGSGETQY
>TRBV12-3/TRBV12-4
ASSGQTYEQY
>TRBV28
ASSTTGGRQPQH
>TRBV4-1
ASSQENSGGANEQF